A selection of T cell receptor beta chains follows, all from one sample in a study of blood T cell repertoires in COVID-19. Only in-frame clones appear in the TCRdb table, and some are missing; sequencing was by immunoSEQ multiplex PCR. Counted here are some 150,000 clones, 90% occurring once; the ten biggest clones make up 11%. Input material: peripheral blood. These receptors were collected from an elderly woman with acute or convalescent COVID-19. The CDR3 runs from the conserved cysteine through the conserved F or W. Each record gives: clone size, CDR3 length, V gene, D gene, J gene, CDR3 protein, CDR3 DNA. D genes are given only for firm matches. Rows may omit the clone size; those that give it use once, few, many or a size class.

-	14	TRBV5-1	-	TRBJ1-1	CASSLDAGSTEAFF	TGCGCCAGCAGCTTGGATGCGGGGTCCACTGAAGCTTTCTTT
-	15	TRBV5-1	TRBD1	TRBJ1-1	CASSLLRTGLTEAFF	TGCGCCAGCAGCCTGCTTCGGACAGGTCTCACTGAAGCTTTCTTT
once	15	TRBV5-8	-	TRBJ1-5	CASSWQGGNNQPQHF	TGTGCCAGCAGCTGGCAGGGAGGTAACAATCAGCCCCAGCATTTT
-	12	TRBV29-1	-	TRBJ1-4	CSVVGGNEKLFF	TGCAGCGTTGTAGGGGGAAATGAAAAACTGTTTTTT
-	11	TRBV20-1	TRBD1	TRBJ1-1	CRTGLNTEAFF	TGCAGGACAGGGCTGAACACTGAAGCTTTCTTT
-	15	TRBV6-5	-	TRBJ1-2	CASSYSSRQDDGYTF	TGTGCCAGCAGTTACTCGAGTCGGCAGGATGATGGCTACACCTTC
-	13	TRBV9	-	TRBJ2-1	CASSGGWQGFQFF	TGTGCCAGCAGCGGGGGATGGCAGGGATTTCAGTTCTTC
few	15	TRBV5-1	TRBD1	TRBJ2-7	CASSLGTGYSYEQYF	TGCGCCAGCAGCCTCGGGACAGGCTACTCCTACGAGCAGTACTTC
-	15	TRBV18	-	TRBJ1-6	CASSPGLFYNSPLHF	TGTGCCAGCTCACCAGGGCTATTCTATAATTCACCCCTCCACTTT
-	13	TRBV2	TRBD1	TRBJ2-7	CATGTGGWDEQYF	TGTGCCACCGGGACAGGTGGTTGGGACGAGCAGTACTTC
-	15	TRBV2	TRBD1	TRBJ2-5	CASSGQGTGEETQYF	TGTGCCAGCAGTGGGCAAGGGACAGGGGAAGAGACCCAGTACTTC
-	15	TRBV18	-	TRBJ1-2	CASSPAAGQPYGYTF	TGTGCCAGCTCACCAGCCGCAGGACAGCCCTATGGCTACACCTTC
-	15	TRBV5-6	-	TRBJ2-1	CASSLVRSSYNEQFF	TGTGCCAGCAGCTTGGTACGGAGCTCCTACAATGAGCAGTTCTTC
-	13	TRBV9	-	TRBJ2-7	CASSVGGVGEQYF	TGTGCCAGCAGCGTAGGAGGTGTAGGCGAGCAGTACTTC
-	14	TRBV7-9	TRBD1	TRBJ2-2	CASSLNRGTGELFF	TGTGCCAGCAGTTTGAACAGGGGCACCGGGGAGCTGTTTTTT
-	15	TRBV5-1	TRBD2	TRBJ2-1	CASSWGLAAYNEQFF	TGCGCCAGCAGCTGGGGACTAGCGGCCTACAATGAGCAGTTCTTC
-	14	TRBV6-1	-	TRBJ1-6	CASSEATLDSPLHF	TGTGCCAGCAGTGAAGCGACACTGGATTCACCCCTCCACTTT
-	16	TRBV6-4	TRBD2	TRBJ2-1	CASSPNSGGSYNEQFF	TGTGCCAGCAGCCCTAATAGCGGGGGGTCCTACAATGAGCAGTTCTTC
-	13	TRBV7-2	-	TRBJ1-2	CASSLVGARGYTF	TGTGCCAGCAGCTTAGTAGGGGCGCGGGGCTACACCTTC
-	14	TRBV11-1	TRBD1	TRBJ1-2	CASSRDRVEYGYTF	TGTGCCAGCAGCAGGGACAGGGTTGAGTATGGCTACACCTTC
-	12	TRBV30	-	TRBJ1-1	CAWGGRNTEAFF	TGTGCCTGGGGGGGCAGGAACACTGAAGCTTTCTTT
-	14	TRBV30	TRBD1	TRBJ1-1	CAWASGQGSVEAFF	TGTGCCTGGGCTTCGGGACAGGGCTCGGTTGAAGCTTTCTTT
-	15	TRBV5-1	TRBD1	TRBJ1-4	CASSGPDRGNEKLFF	TGCGCCAGCAGCGGACCGGACAGGGGGAATGAAAAACTGTTTTTT
-	17	TRBV4-1	-	TRBJ2-5	CASSQARQGSFQETQYF	TGCGCCAGCAGCCAAGCAAGGCAGGGGAGCTTCCAAGAGACCCAGTACTTC
once	15	TRBV6-1	TRBD1	TRBJ2-1	CASSDRGTGMNEQFF	TGTGCCAGCAGTGATCGCGGGACAGGGATGAATGAGCAGTTCTTC
-	15	TRBV19	-	TRBJ1-2	CASSIGKAGNYGYTF	TGTGCCAGTAGTATTGGAAAGGCAGGAAACTATGGCTACACCTTC
-	16	TRBV7-2	-	TRBJ2-2	CASRGQGGSATGELFF	TGTGCCAGCAGGGGTCAGGGCGGATCGGCGACCGGGGAGCTGTTTTTT
few	18	TRBV19	TRBD1	TRBJ1-2	CASSVNRDRDSLGYGYTF	TGTGCCAGTAGTGTCAACCGGGACAGGGATTCTCTCGGCTATGGCTACACCTTC
-	18	TRBV27	-	TRBJ1-2	CASSTKGSSLSGGYGYTF	TGTGCCAGCAGTACCAAAGGGTCCAGCCTTTCCGGAGGCTATGGCTACACCTTC
-	14	TRBV6-5	-	TRBJ1-5	CASSYGGGRQPQHF	TGTGCCAGCAGTTATGGGGGGGGGCGTCAGCCCCAGCATTTT
-	17	TRBV30	TRBD2	TRBJ2-3	CAWSETTSGAFTDTQYF	TGTGCCTGGAGCGAAACTACTAGCGGGGCGTTCACAGATACGCAGTATTTT
-	14	TRBV7-2	-	TRBJ1-2	CASSLIRGGGGYTF	TGTGCCAGCAGCTTGATCCGGGGTGGTGGTGGCTACACCTTC
-	15	TRBV27	-	TRBJ1-5	CASSWDKHSNQPQHF	TGTGCCAGCAGTTGGGACAAACATAGCAATCAGCCCCAGCATTTT
-	16	TRBV11-1	TRBD1	TRBJ1-4	CASSISGGIRRGKLFF	TGTGCCAGCAGCATATCAGGGGGCATCCGAAGGGGAAAACTGTTTTTT
-	11	TRBV3-1/TRBV3-2	-	TRBJ1-1	CASSHLTEAFF	TGTGCCAGCAGCCACCTAACTGAAGCTTTCTTT
-	17	TRBV18	TRBD1	TRBJ1-1	CASSPWTGGAGLREAFF	TGTGCCAGCTCACCCTGGACAGGGGGCGCGGGTTTGAGGGAAGCTTTCTTT
-	13	TRBV6-5	TRBD1	TRBJ1-4	CASRTGGGEKLFF	TGTGCCAGCAGGACAGGGGGAGGTGAAAAACTGTTTTTT
once	18	TRBV19	-	TRBJ1-5	CASSTTRLLGYSNQPQHF	TGTGCCAGTAGTACCACTCGGCTTCTAGGCTATAGCAATCAGCCCCAGCATTTT
-	16	TRBV19	-	TRBJ2-2	CASSMRRPRNTGELFF	TGTGCCAGTAGTATGAGGAGACCCCGGAACACCGGGGAGCTGTTTTTT
few	12	TRBV18	-	TRBJ2-1	CASSPFLGEQFF	TGTGCCAGCTCACCATTTCTAGGTGAGCAGTTCTTC
few	14	TRBV5-4	TRBD1	TRBJ1-2	CASSLEGQNYGYTF	TGTGCCAGCAGCTTGGAGGGACAGAACTATGGCTACACCTTC
few	15	TRBV4-1	-	TRBJ1-4	CASSQLGATNEKLFF	TGCGCCAGCAGCCAATTGGGAGCAACTAATGAAAAACTGTTTTTT
-	18	TRBV4-2	-	TRBJ1-4	CASSQDSRTEADYEKLFF	TGTGCCAGCAGCCAAGATTCCCGGACGGAGGCTGACTATGAAAAACTGTTTTTT